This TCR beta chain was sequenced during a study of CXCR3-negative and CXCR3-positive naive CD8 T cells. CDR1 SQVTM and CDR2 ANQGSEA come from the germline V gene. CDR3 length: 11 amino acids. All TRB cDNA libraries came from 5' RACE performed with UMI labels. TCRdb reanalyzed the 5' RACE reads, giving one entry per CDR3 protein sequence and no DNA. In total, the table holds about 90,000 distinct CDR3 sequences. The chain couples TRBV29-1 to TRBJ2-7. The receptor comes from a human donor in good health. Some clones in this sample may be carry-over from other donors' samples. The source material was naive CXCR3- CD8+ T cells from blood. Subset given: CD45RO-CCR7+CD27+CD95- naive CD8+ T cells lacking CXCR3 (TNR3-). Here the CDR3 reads CSVYGSGEQYF.